The 23 T cell receptor beta chains reported below all come from one sample, sequenced in a study of T-cell memory formation after mild COVID-19. From the 5' RACE reads, TCRdb called clonotypes with MiXCR, one entry per CDR3 protein. This sample has over 400,000 distinct CDR3 sequences, with 20% to 25% found just once. Sequences were obtained from PBMCs or a T cell subset sorted from them (not recorded which). These receptors all come from an adult woman who had mild COVID-19 (a few samples of this study predate the infection). Cell type and time point are not known.

This clonotype was seen repeatedly, ten times or more. This rearrangement joins TRBV6-2 or TRBV6-3 to TRBJ2-2; either TRBD1 or TRBD2 may fit D (5 bases each). Germline loops: CDR1 MNHEY, CDR2 SVGEGT. V was cut by 7 bases and J by 3 bases, with 18 bases left in between. The CDR3 runs to 16 residues. CDR3: CASTLAGADYTGELFF. The CDR3 nucleotides read TGTGCCAGCACCTTAGCCGGGGCAGACTACACCGGGGAGCTGTTTTTT.

The V gene is TRBV29-1, the J gene TRBJ1-1, with D unresolved. The CDR3 totals 13 residues. CDR1 SQVTM and CDR2 ANQGSEA come from the germline V gene. Trimming pared 3 bases from V and 0 bases from J, leaving 8 bases between. Here the CDR3 reads CSVERTVNTEAFF. The CDR3 DNA sequence: TGCAGCGTTGAGAGGACGGTGAACACTGAAGCTTTCTTT.

V gene TRBV5-4 combines with J gene TRBJ2-7; tentative D call: TRBD1 (6 bases). The CDR3 runs to 16 residues. Germline V gives CDR1 SGHNT, CDR2 YYREEE (reference sequence). V lost 3 bases and J lost 1, with 17 bases in between. The CDR3 loop is CASSSQGFWASYEQYF. The CDR3 DNA reads as TGTGCCAGCAGCTCACAGGGTTTTTGGGCATCCTACGAGCAGTACTTC. Together with reference TRBV5-4 and TRBJ2-7, the CDR3 gives the full variable domain: ETGVTQSPTHLIKTRGQQVTLRCSSQSGHNTVSWYQQALGQGPQFIFQYYREEENGRGNFPPRFSGLQFPNYSSELNVNALELDDSALYLCASSSQGFWASYEQYFGPGTRLTVT.

Only one count was recorded for this clonotype. The rearrangement links TRBV14 to TRBJ1-1; D might be TRBD1 (5 bases). This CDR3 comprises 13 residues. The germline CDR1 and CDR2 sequences are SGHDN and FVKESK. Trimming took off 6 bases at V and 8 bases at J, with 16 bases between the two ends. The CDR3 sequence is CASSLDSWKEAFF. The CDR3 DNA is TGTGCCAGCAGTCTCGACAGCTGGAAAGAAGCTTTCTTT.

This clonotype turned up a few times. The genes are TRBV7-6 and TRBJ2-5; D is perhaps TRBD2 (5 bases). The CDR3 spans 14 residues. The germline CDR1 and CDR2 sequences are SGHVS and FNYEAQ. V was clipped by 5 bases and J by 2 bases, with 12 bases between them. The CDR3: CASSRGIRQETQYF. In DNA, the CDR3 is TGTGCCAGCAGCCGGGGAATTCGGCAAGAGACCCAGTACTTC.

The chain recombines TRBV6-5 with TRBJ2-1; 9 bases map to TRBD2. The CDR3 consists of 15 residues. J lost 6 bases, V lost 5 bases, and 8 bases had no gene match. The germline V gene encodes CDR1 MNHEY and CDR2 SVGAGI. The CDR3, as DNA: TGTGCCAGCAGTCTAACTAGCGGGCCCGGCAATGAGCAGTTCTTC. Translating gives CASSLTSGPGNEQFF.

This chain joins TRBV23-1 and TRBJ2-2, with D possibly being TRBD2 (5 bases). TRBV23-1 is recorded as an ORF, its role being uncertain. The CDR3 covers 15 residues. Deletions cut 4 bases from V and 4 bases from J, with 13 bases between. The CDR3 is CASSPPQEGTGELFF. The CDR3 nucleotides read TGCGCCAGCAGTCCCCCGCAAGAGGGCACCGGGGAGCTGTTTTTT.

This chain joins TRBV12-3 or TRBV12-4 and TRBJ2-1; TRBD2 matches at 7 bases. There are 14 residues in the CDR3. V was clipped by 2 bases and J by 9 bases; unmatched bases: 7. The CDR3: CASSLSTGGSEQFF. The CDR3 coding sequence is TGTGCCAGCAGTTTATCGACGGGAGGAAGTGAGCAGTTCTTC.

V is TRBV5-1 and J is TRBJ2-7; TRBD1 matches at 8 bases. Trimming removed 4 bases from V and 2 bases from J; junction bases left unmatched: 5. The germline V gene has CDR1 SGHRS and CDR2 YFSETQ. The CDR3 has 14 amino acids. DNA for the CDR3: TGCGCCAGCAGCGGCGGACAGGGAACCTACGAGCAGTACTTC. Protein: CASSGGQGTYEQYF.

The chain combines TRBV20-1 with TRBJ2-7; D call uncertain. Germline V gene lookup returns CDR1 DFQATT and CDR2 SNEGSKA (reference sequence). The CDR3 is made up of 11 amino acids. Trimming took 2 bases from V and 4 from J, leaving 6 bases between them. In DNA, the CDR3 is TGCAGTGCTAGATACCGGTACGAGCAGTACTTC. Its protein is CSARYRYEQYF.

This clonotype came up a few times. V gene TRBV12-3 or TRBV12-4 combines with J gene TRBJ2-6; TRBD1 agrees at 9 bases. The CDR3 extends over 17 amino acids. With 7 bases clipped from V and 0 bases from J, the junction kept 7 bases outside the gene matches. The CDR3 DNA is TGTGCCAGCACCTCGACAGGGGGTTACTCTGGGGCCAACGTCCTGACTTTC. Amino acids: CASTSTGGYSGANVLTF.

V is TRBV12-3 or TRBV12-4 and J is TRBJ2-1; D tentatively reads TRBD1 or TRBD2 (5 bases each). The CDR3 loop spans 14 amino acids. Trimming removed 3 bases from V and 5 bases from J, with 11 bases in between. CDR3 residues: CASSLYGGDNEQFF. CDR3 bases: TGTGCCAGCAGTTTGTATGGGGGAGACAATGAGCAGTTCTTC.

The rearrangement uses TRBV6-2 or TRBV6-3 and TRBJ2-1; D ambiguous. V lost 6 bases to trimming and J lost 7 bases, with 4 bases between them. Germline lookup yields CDR1 MNHEY and CDR2 SVGEGT. The CDR3 sequence is 10 residues long. CDR3 protein: CASRGNEQFF. In DNA form, the CDR3 reads TGTGCCAGCAGAGGAAATGAGCAGTTCTTC.

CDR3 protein: CASRGAASYEQYF. DNA of the CDR3: TGTGCCTCGCGGGGGGCTGCCTCCTACGAGCAGTACTTC. The rearrangement uses TRBV25-1 and TRBJ2-7; 8 bases agree with TRBD2. Trimming at V came to 11 bases and at J to 0 bases, leaving 6 bases not matched to a gene. Germline values: CDR1 MGHDK, CDR2 SYGVNS. The CDR3 spans 13 residues.

This clonotype came up a few times. This chain uses TRBV3-1 with TRBJ2-1; tentatively, D is TRBD1 or TRBD2 (5 bases each). Trimming removed 4 bases from V and 4 bases from J, with 17 bases in between. Germline CDR1 LGHDT, CDR2 YNNKEL (reference sequence). The CDR3 has 16 residues. CDR3 DNA: TGTGCCAGCAGCCCGCCGGGGCCAAGGGGTTACAATGAGCAGTTCTTC. Translation gives CASSPPGPRGYNEQFF.

There are a few counts of this clonotype. This chain connects TRBV7-8 to TRBJ1-2, with D perhaps matching TRBD1 (5 bases). CDR3 length: 13 amino acids. Trimming left V 5 bases short and J 8 bases short, with 15 bases between. Germline values: CDR1 SGHVS, CDR2 FQNEAQ. The CDR3 protein is CASSPTISGGYTF. DNA for the CDR3: TGTGCCAGCAGCCCCACTATCTCAGGGGGCTACACCTTC.

This clonotype was detected ten times or more. V gene TRBV12-3 or TRBV12-4 combines with J gene TRBJ2-7; D gene uncertain. This CDR3 has 12 residues. The V and J ends lost 6 bases and 4 bases respectively, with 10 bases between them. For the CDR3, the DNA is TGTGCCAGCAGCTCCGGCCCATACGAGCAGTACTTC. Encoded protein: CASSSGPYEQYF.

CDR3 amino acids: CASSSIHTSTEAFF. In DNA, the CDR3 is TGTGCCAGCAGCTCAATTCATACAAGCACTGAAGCTTTCTTT. The chain recombines TRBV7-9 with TRBJ1-1; D call uncertain. There are 14 residues in the CDR3. The ends were cut back, 4 bases at V and 4 bases at J, with 13 bases in the middle. The germline gives CDR1 SEHNR, CDR2 FQNEAQ (reference sequence).

This clonotype was seen a handful of times. The chain combines TRBV29-1 with TRBJ2-2; D remains unclear. The CDR3 extends over 14 amino acids. V was cut by 6 bases and J by 6 bases, with 17 bases left in between. Germline-derived CDR1 and CDR2 are SQVTM and ANQGSEA. The CDR3 DNA reads as TGCAGCGTAGTCCGGGCCAGATTTCCCGGGGAGCTGTTTTTT. It yields the protein CSVVRARFPGELFF.

V gene TRBV20-1 combines with J gene TRBJ2-4; TRBD2 aligns across 8 bases. V dropped 6 bases and J dropped 1; count of bases not matched to a gene: 8. CDR1 and CDR2 (germline): DFQATT, SNEGSKA (reference sequence). CDR3 length equals 15 residues. CDR3 bases: TGCAGTGCCTCGGGGGGGGCGAATGCCAAAAACATTCAGTACTTC. Residues: CSASGGANAKNIQYF.

This clonotype has just a few counts. The rearrangement uses TRBV24-1 and TRBJ2-6, with 10 bases matching TRBD1. This CDR3 has 17 amino acids. The J segment lost 0 bases and the V segment lost 4 bases, leaving 2 bases of the junction unmatched. Looked up from germline, CDR1 is KGHDR and CDR2 is SFDVKD. CDR3 sequence (DNA): TGTGCCACCAGTGAAGGACAGGGGGTCTCTGGGGCCAACGTCCTGACTTTC. Residues: CATSEGQGVSGANVLTF.

The rearrangement uses TRBV4-3 and TRBJ2-1; D might be TRBD1 (5 bases). The V gene lost 3 bases and the J gene lost 6 bases, with 15 bases spanning the gap. CDR1 LGHNA and CDR2 YSLEER come from the germline V gene. The CDR3 has 15 residues. CDR3 nucleotide sequence: TGCGCCAGCAGCCACCAAGGGGTAGAGCCCAATGAGCAGTTCTTC. Residues: CASSHQGVEPNEQFF.

The chain combines TRBV30 with TRBJ1-5, with D tentatively TRBD1 (5 bases). V lost 0 bases and J lost 6, with 12 bases in between. The CDR3 sequence is 14 residues long. Germline V gives CDR1 GTSNPN, CDR2 SVGIG (reference sequence). CDR3 nucleotides: TGTGCCTGGAGTGTAGGGGCAGCGGGTCAGCCCCAGCATTTT. Encoded protein: CAWSVGAAGQPQHF.